Below are 27 T cell receptor beta chains sequenced from a single sample in a study of shared clonotypes between healthy human individuals (dated by TCRdb to 2018 to 2020). Library preparation employed the immunoSEQ multiplex PCR assay. The source is immuneACCESS, and TCRdb retained only in-frame sequences with V and J called. Part of the clones is not carried over; for the studies checked, unresolved V genes explain less than half of this, and the remainder is unexplained. This sample comprises some 2,000,000 clones, almost 96% of them detected only once. Together, the top ten hold around 0.13% of the sample. The specimen sequenced was naive CD4+ T cells sorted from blood. Sample cell subset or site, as interpreted from the label and publication: CD45RA+ positively selected. The origin of the receptors is a man younger than 30 in good health.

The CDR3 sequence: CASSSGTSGAVWETQYF. CDR3 nucleotides: TGTGCCAGCAGCTCCGGGACTAGCGGAGCGGTCTGGGAGACCCAGTACTTC. The chain recombines TRBV13 with TRBJ2-5, with 11 positions matching TRBD2. Germline V gene lookup returns CDR1 PRHDT and CDR2 FYEKMQ (reference sequence). J lost 5 bases, V lost 4 bases, and 12 bases had no gene match. The CDR3 length is 17 residues.

V gene TRBV10-3 combines with J gene TRBJ2-1; D not resolved. CDR3 length: 13 residues. Germline V gives CDR1 ENHRY, CDR2 SYGVKD. Between the trimmed V and J ends, which lost 6 bases and 4 bases, there was a span of 10 bases. In nucleotides, the CDR3 is TGTGCCATCAGCAAGCGAGATTACAATGAGCAGTTCTTC. This gives the protein CAISKRDYNEQFF.

About this clone itself: The sample contains more than one DNA sequence encoding this CDR3. This chain connects TRBV5-1 to TRBJ1-1; D gene ambiguous. This CDR3 has 13 residues. Between the trimmed V and J ends, which lost 3 bases and 0 bases, there was a span of 6 bases. Germline CDR1 SGHRS, CDR2 YFSETQ. The CDR3, as DNA: TGCGCCAGCAGCTCAACATTGAACACTGAAGCTTTCTTT. It translates to CASSSTLNTEAFF.

V and J are TRBV5-4 and TRBJ2-2, with D possibly matching TRBD1 (6 bases). CDR3 length: 16 residues. Germline V gene data show CDR1 as SGHNT and CDR2 as YYREEE (reference sequence). V was cut by 3 bases and J by 5 bases, with 17 bases left in between. The CDR3 region is CASSSVQGQLTGELFF. The CDR3 nucleotides are TGTGCCAGCAGCTCAGTTCAAGGACAGCTAACCGGGGAGCTGTTTTTT.

This clone occurred a few times. The chain links TRBV7-2 to TRBJ1-2; D possibly corresponds to TRBD1 (5 bases). The CDR3 contains 13 residues. Trimming stripped 4 bases from V and 5 bases from J, with 11 bases between. From germline, CDR1 is SGHTA and CDR2 FQGNSA. The CDR3 reads CASSSPGLYGYTF. Written as DNA, the CDR3 is TGTGCCAGCAGCTCCCCGGGACTATATGGCTACACCTTC.

The chain is built from TRBV5-1 and TRBJ2-2; D is unclear. Germline CDR1 SGHRS, CDR2 YFSETQ. The V and J ends lost 0 bases and 4 bases respectively, with 13 bases between them. This CDR3 region has 16 residues. The CDR3 DNA reads as TGCGCCAGCAGCTTGGCTCAGCTCGTGGGCACCGGGGAGCTGTTTTTT. This gives the protein CASSLAQLVGTGELFF.

V gene TRBV7-9 combines with J gene TRBJ2-5; D is unresolved. The germline V gene has CDR1 SEHNR and CDR2 FQNEAQ (reference sequence). The CDR3 sequence is 12 residues long. The V gene lost 1 base and the J gene lost 12 bases, with 12 bases spanning the gap. CDR3 protein: CASSLEWPPKYF. The DNA of the CDR3 is TGTGCCAGCAGCTTAGAATGGCCCCCCAAGTACTTC.

The rearrangement uses TRBV10-3 and TRBJ2-2, with TRBD2 matching over 7 bases. Unmatched junction bases numbered 6, after V lost 3 bases and J lost 5 bases. The CDR3 is made up of 15 amino acids. Germline V gene lookup returns CDR1 ENHRY and CDR2 SYGVKD. CDR3 sequence (DNA): TGTGCCATCAGTGATTTACTAGCGCCGACCGGGGAGCTGTTTTTT. Encoded protein: CAISDLLAPTGELFF.

The chain is built from TRBV10-1 and TRBJ2-2; D might be TRBD1 (6 bases). Germline-derived CDR1 and CDR2 are WNHNN and SYGVQD (reference sequence). CDR3 length: 14 amino acids. Trimming removed 3 bases at V and 3 bases at J, with 8 bases between. The CDR3 nucleotides are TGCGCCAGCAGTGAATACAGGGACACCGGGGAGCTGTTTTTT. Protein sequence: CASSEYRDTGELFF.

The table lists this clone with a count of one. Other DNA sequences in this sample translate to the same CDR3. The gene calls are TRBV30 and TRBJ1-6, with a tentative D call TRBD1 (5 bases). The CDR3 is 13 amino acids. V lost 4 bases and J 6 bases, leaving 10 bases between the germline ends. Germline assignment: CDR1 GTSNPN and CDR2 SVGIG (reference sequence). CDR3 coding DNA: TGTGCCTGGACCGGTCAGGGTAATTCACCCCTCCACTTT. This encodes CAWTGQGNSPLHF.

Regarding this clone: Other DNA sequences within the sample encode an identical CDR3. This chain joins TRBV29-1 and TRBJ1-1; the match to TRBD1 covers 7 bases. With V trimmed by 5 bases and J by 0 bases, 3 bases remained unmatched. CDR3 length: 13 amino acids. Per germline, CDR1 SQVTM and CDR2 ANQGSEA. Here the CDR3 reads CSVQTGMNTEAFF. CDR3 nucleotides: TGCAGCGTTCAGACAGGGATGAACACTGAAGCTTTCTTT.

The chain uses TRBV29-1 and TRBJ2-7; 8 bases agree with TRBD2. With V trimmed by 6 bases and J by 4 bases, 5 bases remained unmatched. The germline gives CDR1 SQVTM, CDR2 ANQGSEA. The CDR3 runs to 12 residues. This CDR3 reads CSVAGLDYEQYF. Here the CDR3 DNA reads TGCAGCGTCGCGGGACTAGATTACGAGCAGTACTTC.

The J gene is TRBJ2-7, the V gene TRBV2; the D gene is possibly TRBD2 (6 bases). Germline V gene sequence: CDR1 SNHLY, CDR2 FYNNEI. The CDR3 has 18 amino acids. Trimming removed 4 bases from V and 3 bases from J, with 25 bases in between. The CDR3 DNA is TGTGCCAGCAGTGTATCGGGGGTCCGGCGTAGCAGATACTACGAGCAGTACTTC. Encoded protein: CASSVSGVRRSRYYEQYF.

The chain recombines TRBV6-1 with TRBJ2-7, with D unclear. Trimming left V 7 bases short and J 0 bases short, with 7 bases between. The CDR3 extends over 12 amino acids. In germline, CDR1 is MNHNS, CDR2 SASEGT. The CDR3 DNA reads as TGTGCCAGCAAAGAATACTCCTACGAGCAGTACTTC. It codes for CASKEYSYEQYF.

The rearrangement links TRBV28 to TRBJ2-1; 9 bases are shared with TRBD2. Germline loops: CDR1 MDHEN, CDR2 SYDVKM. This CDR3 has 16 amino acids. J was trimmed by 4 bases and V by 5 bases; bases with no gene match: 9. For the CDR3, the DNA is TGTGCCAGCAGTACCTTTAGCGGGGGTGGTTACAATGAGCAGTTCTTC. This gives the protein CASSTFSGGGYNEQFF.

The chain employs TRBV12-5 and TRBJ1-2, with a weak D call TRBD1 (5 bases). The CDR3 has 18 residues. From germline, CDR1 is LGHNT and CDR2 FRNRAP. Trimming removed 0 bases at V and 2 bases at J, with 19 bases between. The CDR3 is CASGLVQFQAAGNYGYTF. The CDR3 coding sequence is TGTGCTAGTGGTTTGGTACAGTTTCAAGCGGCAGGGAACTATGGCTACACCTTC.

This rearrangement joins TRBV30 to TRBJ2-5; D perhaps matches TRBD1 (6 bases). V was clipped by 3 bases and J by 5 bases, with 16 bases between them. CDR1 is GTSNPN, CDR2 SVGIG, per germline (reference sequence). The CDR3 runs 14 residues. CDR3 sequence reads: CAWRGDRWGETQYF. CDR3 bases: TGTGCCTGGAGGGGAGACAGGTGGGGGGAGACCCAGTACTTC. Drawing the rest from reference TRBV30 and TRBJ2-5, the complete variable domain is SQTIHQWPATLVQPVGSPLSLECTVEGTSNPNLYWYRQAAGRGLQLLFYSVGIGQISSEVPQNLSASRPQDRQFILSSKKLLLSDSGFYLCAWRGDRWGETQYFGPGTRLLVL.

CDR3 DNA: TGCGCCAGCAGCCAAGGACAGGGTGACGGCGAGCAGTACTTC. This gives the protein CASSQGQGDGEQYF. The chain employs TRBV5-1 and TRBJ2-7, with 8 bases aligning to TRBD1. The CDR3 runs 14 residues. V dropped 4 bases and J dropped 6; count of bases not matched to a gene: 9. From germline, CDR1 is SGHRS and CDR2 YFSETQ.

This clone has a single count. The V gene is TRBV4-2, the J gene TRBJ2-1, with 9 bases fitting TRBD2. The CDR3 consists of 18 residues. Germline CDR1 LGHNA, CDR2 YNFKEQ. The junction had 9 bases not matched to a gene; V was cut back by 0 bases and J by 3 bases. In DNA form, the CDR3 reads TGTGCCAGCAGCCAAGAAGGAACCGGGACTAGCAGCTACAATGAGCAGTTCTTC. Its protein is CASSQEGTGTSSYNEQFF.

The chain combines TRBV4-3 with TRBJ2-1, with 8 bases fitting TRBD1. J was trimmed by 7 bases and V by 0 bases; bases with no gene match: 5. In germline, CDR1 is LGHNA, CDR2 YSLEER. The CDR3 loop spans 15 amino acids. CDR3 bases: TGCGCCAGCAGCCAAGAAAGGACAGGGTGGAATGAGCAGTTCTTC. It specifies CASSQERTGWNEQFF.

The chain links TRBV5-1 to TRBJ1-1; TRBD1 agrees at 8 bases. V shed 2 bases and J 1 base; nucleotides not matched to a gene: 4. The CDR3 has 15 amino acids. CDR1 is SGHRS and CDR2 is YFSETQ in the germline V gene. CDR3 amino acids: CASSLQGVENTEAFF. DNA of the CDR3: TGCGCCAGCAGCTTACAGGGGGTGGAGAACACTGAAGCTTTCTTT.

The J gene is TRBJ1-1, the V gene TRBV20-1, with D unclear. CDR1 is DFQATT, CDR2 SNEGSKA, per germline (reference sequence). V gave up 6 bases and J gave up 5 bases, with 10 bases separating them. This CDR3 contains 11 residues. CDR3 loop: CSAHLGTEAFF. CDR3 DNA: TGCAGTGCCCATTTGGGGACTGAAGCTTTCTTT.

The chain combines TRBV5-1 with TRBJ1-2, with TRBD1 as a possible D gene (5 bases). This CDR3 contains 17 residues. Germline lookup yields CDR1 SGHRS and CDR2 YFSETQ. V was clipped by 0 bases and J by 0 bases, with 15 bases between them. The CDR3, as DNA: TGCGCCAGCAGCTTGGTCGCCCAGAGACAGTCTAACTATGGCTACACCTTC. This sequence encodes CASSLVAQRQSNYGYTF. The whole variable domain, filled in from reference TRBV5-1 and TRBJ1-2, reads KAGVTQTPRYLIKTRGQQVTLSCSPISGHRSVSWYQQTPGQGLQFLFEYFSETQRNKGNFPGRFSGRQFSNSRSEMNVSTLELGDSALYLCASSLVAQRQSNYGYTFGSGTRLTVV.

V and J are TRBV10-2 and TRBJ1-5; 7 bases are a match to TRBD1. Germline V lookup: CDR1 WSHSY, CDR2 SAAADI. This CDR3 is built from 14 residues. Trimming removed 4 bases from V and 2 bases from J; junction bases left unmatched: 2. This CDR3 is CASSGGTGNQPQHF. In DNA, the CDR3 is TGCGCCAGCAGTGGGGGGACAGGCAATCAGCCCCAGCATTTT.

CDR3 in DNA: TGTGCCAGCAGCACCACAGGGGGGAATTCACCCCTCCACTTT. Translated: CASSTTGGNSPLHF. The chain links TRBV6-4 to TRBJ1-6; 8 nucleotides agree with TRBD1. V shed 6 bases and J 7 bases; nucleotides not matched to a gene: 5. The CDR3 is 14 amino acids. Germline V gives CDR1 MRHNA, CDR2 SNTAGT.

The rearrangement uses TRBV27 and TRBJ1-1; D is undetermined. Per germline, CDR1 MNHEY and CDR2 SMNVEV (reference sequence). The CDR3 totals 13 residues. V was clipped by 3 bases and J by 6 bases, with 11 bases between them. The CDR3 DNA sequence: TGTGCCAGCAGTTTGTACAGATTGGCTGAAGCTTTCTTT. It specifies CASSLYRLAEAFF.

Worth noting for this clone: This CDR3 is also generated by other DNA sequences in the sample. The rearrangement uses TRBV5-4 and TRBJ2-3; 10 bases agree with TRBD2. The germline V gene encodes CDR1 SGHNT and CDR2 YYREEE (reference sequence). The CDR3 spans 14 residues. V shed 4 bases, J shed 5 bases, and the junction held 4 bases outside the gene matches. The CDR3 bases are TGTGCCAGCAGCCCGGGACTAGCGCTAGATACGCAGTATTTT. Translated, it gives CASSPGLALDTQYF.